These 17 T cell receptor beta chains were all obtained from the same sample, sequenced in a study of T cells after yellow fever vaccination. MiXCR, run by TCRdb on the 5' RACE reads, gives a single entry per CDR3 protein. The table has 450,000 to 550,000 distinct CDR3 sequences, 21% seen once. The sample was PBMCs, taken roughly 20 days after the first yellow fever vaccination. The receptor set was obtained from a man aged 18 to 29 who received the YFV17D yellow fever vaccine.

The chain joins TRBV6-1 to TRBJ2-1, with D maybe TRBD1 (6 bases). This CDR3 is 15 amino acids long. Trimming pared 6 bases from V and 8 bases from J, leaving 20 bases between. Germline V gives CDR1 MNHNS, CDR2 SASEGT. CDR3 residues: CASRRGSGKPHEQFF. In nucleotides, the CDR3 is TGTGCCAGCAGGAGGGGGTCAGGGAAGCCCCATGAGCAGTTCTTC.

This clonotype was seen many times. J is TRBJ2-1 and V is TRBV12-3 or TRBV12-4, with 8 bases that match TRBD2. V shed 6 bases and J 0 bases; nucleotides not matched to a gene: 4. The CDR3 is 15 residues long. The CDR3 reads CASSPGGVSYNEQFF. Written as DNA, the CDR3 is TGTGCCAGCAGCCCCGGGGGGGTCTCCTACAATGAGCAGTTCTTC.

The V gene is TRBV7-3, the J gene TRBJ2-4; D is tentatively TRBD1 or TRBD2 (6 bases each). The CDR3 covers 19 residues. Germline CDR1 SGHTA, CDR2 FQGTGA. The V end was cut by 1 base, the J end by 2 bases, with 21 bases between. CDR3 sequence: CASSLKGGRTDESKNIQYF. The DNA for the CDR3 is TGTGCCAGCAGCTTAAAAGGGGGGCGAACAGATGAATCCAAAAACATTCAGTACTTC. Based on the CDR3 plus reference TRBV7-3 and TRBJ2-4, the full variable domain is GAGVSQTPSNKVTEKGKYVELRCDPISGHTALYWYRQSLGQGPEFLIYFQGTGAADDSGLPNDRFFAVRPEGSVSTLKIQRTERGDSAVYLCASSLKGGRTDESKNIQYFGAGTRLSVL.

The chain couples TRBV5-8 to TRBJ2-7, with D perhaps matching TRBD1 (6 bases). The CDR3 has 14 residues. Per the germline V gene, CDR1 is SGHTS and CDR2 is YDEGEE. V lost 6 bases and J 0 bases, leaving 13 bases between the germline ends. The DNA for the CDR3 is TGTGCCAGCACCGATTACAGGGCCTCCTACGAGCAGTACGTC. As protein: CASTDYRASYEQYV.

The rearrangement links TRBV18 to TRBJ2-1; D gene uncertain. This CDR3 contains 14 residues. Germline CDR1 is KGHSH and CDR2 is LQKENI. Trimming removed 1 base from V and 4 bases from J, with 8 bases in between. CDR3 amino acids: CASSPHADYNEQFF. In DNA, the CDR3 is TGTGCCAGCTCACCACACGCGGATTACAATGAGCAGTTCTTC. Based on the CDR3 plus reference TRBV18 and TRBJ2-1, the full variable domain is NAGVMQNPRHLVRRRGQEARLRCSPMKGHSHVYWYRQLPEEGLKFMVYLQKENIIDESGMPKERFSAEFPKEGPSILRIQQVVRGDSAAYFCASSPHADYNEQFFGPGTRLTVL.

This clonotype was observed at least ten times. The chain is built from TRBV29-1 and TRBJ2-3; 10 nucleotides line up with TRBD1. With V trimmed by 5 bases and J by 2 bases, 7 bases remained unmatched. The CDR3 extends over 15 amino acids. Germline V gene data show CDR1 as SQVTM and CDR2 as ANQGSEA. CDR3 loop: CSVPRTGGYTDTQYF. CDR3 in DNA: TGCAGCGTTCCGCGGACAGGGGGTTACACAGATACGCAGTATTTT.

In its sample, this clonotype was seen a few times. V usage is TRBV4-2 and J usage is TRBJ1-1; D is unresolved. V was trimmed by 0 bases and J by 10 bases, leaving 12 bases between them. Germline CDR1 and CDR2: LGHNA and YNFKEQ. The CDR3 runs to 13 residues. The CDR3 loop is CASSQDRSDRAFF. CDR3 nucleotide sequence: TGTGCCAGCAGCCAAGATCGGTCAGATAGAGCTTTCTTT.

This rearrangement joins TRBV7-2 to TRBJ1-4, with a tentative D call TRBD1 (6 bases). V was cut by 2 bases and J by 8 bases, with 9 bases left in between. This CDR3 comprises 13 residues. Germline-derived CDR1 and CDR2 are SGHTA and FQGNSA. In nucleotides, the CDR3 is TGTGCCAGCAGCTTATCTCAGGGGGAAAAACTGTTTTTT. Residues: CASSLSQGEKLFF. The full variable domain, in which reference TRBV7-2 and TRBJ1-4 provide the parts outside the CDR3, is GAGVSQSPSNKVTEKGKDVELRCDPISGHTALYWYRQSLGQGLEFLIYFQGNSAPDKSGLPSDRFSAERTGGSVSTLTIQRTQQEDSAVYLCASSLSQGEKLFFGSGTQLSVL.

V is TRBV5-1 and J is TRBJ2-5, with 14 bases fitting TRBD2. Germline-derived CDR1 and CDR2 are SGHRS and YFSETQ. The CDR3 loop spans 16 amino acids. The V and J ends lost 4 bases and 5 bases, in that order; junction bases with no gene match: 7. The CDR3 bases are TGCGCCAGCAGCCCGACTAGCGGGGGGGCCGTTGAGACCCAGTACTTC. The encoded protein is CASSPTSGGAVETQYF.

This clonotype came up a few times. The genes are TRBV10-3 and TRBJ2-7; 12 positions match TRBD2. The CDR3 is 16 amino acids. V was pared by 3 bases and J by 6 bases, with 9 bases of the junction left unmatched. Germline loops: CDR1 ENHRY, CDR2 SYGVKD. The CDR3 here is CAISELASGGAVEQYF. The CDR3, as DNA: TGTGCCATCAGTGAACTAGCTAGCGGGGGGGCGGTCGAGCAGTACTTC.

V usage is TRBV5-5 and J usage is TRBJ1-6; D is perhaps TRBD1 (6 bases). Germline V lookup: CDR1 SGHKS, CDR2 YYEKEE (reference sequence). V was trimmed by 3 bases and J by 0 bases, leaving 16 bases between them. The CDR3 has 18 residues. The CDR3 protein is CASSYGQSTSSYNSPLHF. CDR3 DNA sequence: TGTGCCAGCAGCTACGGACAGTCTACCAGCTCCTATAATTCACCCCTCCACTTT.

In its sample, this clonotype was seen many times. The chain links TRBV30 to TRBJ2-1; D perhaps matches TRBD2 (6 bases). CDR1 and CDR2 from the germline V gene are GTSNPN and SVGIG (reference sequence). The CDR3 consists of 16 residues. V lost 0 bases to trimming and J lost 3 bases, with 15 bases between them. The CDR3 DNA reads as TGTGCCTGGAGTGTAGCTGGGACTCACTACTACAATGAGCAGTTCTTC. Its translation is CAWSVAGTHYYNEQFF.

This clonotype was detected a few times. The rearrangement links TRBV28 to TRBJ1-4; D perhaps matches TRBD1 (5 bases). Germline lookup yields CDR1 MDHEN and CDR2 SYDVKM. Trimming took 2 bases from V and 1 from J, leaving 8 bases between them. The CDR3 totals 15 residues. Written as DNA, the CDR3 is TGTGCCAGCAGTTTAAACAGGCGAACTAATGAAAAACTGTTTTTT. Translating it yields CASSLNRRTNEKLFF.

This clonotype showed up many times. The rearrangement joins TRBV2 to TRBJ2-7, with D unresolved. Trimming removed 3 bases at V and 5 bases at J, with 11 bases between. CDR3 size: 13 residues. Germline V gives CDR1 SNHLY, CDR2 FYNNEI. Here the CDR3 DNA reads TGTGCCAGCAGTGAGCCCTTCGAGGACGAGCAGTACTTC. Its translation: CASSEPFEDEQYF.

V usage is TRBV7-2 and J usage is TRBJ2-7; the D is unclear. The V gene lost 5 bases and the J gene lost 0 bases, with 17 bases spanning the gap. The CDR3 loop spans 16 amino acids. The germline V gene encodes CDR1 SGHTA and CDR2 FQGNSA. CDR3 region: CASSPLMGAYSYEQYV. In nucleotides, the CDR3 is TGTGCCAGCAGCCCGCTGATGGGCGCCTACTCCTACGAGCAGTACGTC.

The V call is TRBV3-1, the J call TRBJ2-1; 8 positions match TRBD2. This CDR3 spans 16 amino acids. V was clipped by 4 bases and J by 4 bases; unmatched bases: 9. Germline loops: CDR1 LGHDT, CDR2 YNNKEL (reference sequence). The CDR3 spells CASSRAGTSRYNEQFF. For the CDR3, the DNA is TGTGCCAGCAGCCGAGCCGGGACTAGTCGATACAATGAGCAGTTCTTC.

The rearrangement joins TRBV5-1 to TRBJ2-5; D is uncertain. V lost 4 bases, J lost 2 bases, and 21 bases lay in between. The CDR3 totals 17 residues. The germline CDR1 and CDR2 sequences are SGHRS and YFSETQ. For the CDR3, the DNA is TGCGCCAGCAGCGGGGTTCGAGGTTTCGGACGACAAGAGACCCAGTACTTC. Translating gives CASSGVRGFGRQETQYF.